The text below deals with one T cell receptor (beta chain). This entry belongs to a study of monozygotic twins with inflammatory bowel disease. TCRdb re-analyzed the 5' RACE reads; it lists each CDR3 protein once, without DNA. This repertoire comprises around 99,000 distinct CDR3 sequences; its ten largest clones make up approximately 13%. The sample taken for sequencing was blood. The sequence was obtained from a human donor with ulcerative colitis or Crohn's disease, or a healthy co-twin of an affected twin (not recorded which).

The CDR3 reads CASSSLGQKLGELFF. The V gene is TRBV5-1, the J gene TRBJ2-2; the D call from TCRdb, TRBD1, cannot be confirmed without DNA. The CDR3 has 15 residues. Looked up from germline, CDR1 is SGHRS and CDR2 is YFSETQ.